Presented here are 2 T cell receptor beta chains from one specimen sequenced in a study of cytomegalovirus exposure and HLA in healthy donors. 13 Jbeta primers and 60 Vbeta primers were used for the PCR. Generated by immunoSEQ multiplex PCR, the TCRdb table keeps only in-frame clones and is missing some. This sample has under 150,000 clones, with about 79% found just once. Input material: PBMCs. All receptors derive from a woman in her thirties in good health and CMV-seronegative.

The count of this clone is one. The V gene is TRBV2, the J gene TRBJ2-1, with TRBD1 as a possible D gene (6 bases). CDR3 length: 16 amino acids. Germline assignment: CDR1 SNHLY and CDR2 FYNNEI. The ends were cut back, 3 bases at V and 3 bases at J, with 15 bases in the middle. The CDR3 loop is CASSDRQVNFYNEQFF. In DNA, the CDR3 is TGTGCCAGCAGTGACCGACAGGTAAACTTCTACAATGAGCAGTTCTTC. The full variable domain, completed using reference TRBV2 and TRBJ2-1, is EPEVTQTPSHQVTQMGQEVILRCVPISNHLYFYWYRQILGQKVEFLVSFYNNEISEKSEIFDDQFSVERPDGSNFTLKIRSTKLEDSAMYFCASSDRQVNFYNEQFFGPGTRLTVL.

The chain joins TRBV18 to TRBJ1-2; tentatively, D is TRBD1 (6 bases). Germline V gene lookup returns CDR1 KGHSH and CDR2 LQKENI. The CDR3 is made up of 15 amino acids. V shed 5 bases and J shed 1 base, with 14 bases lying between them. The CDR3 sequence: CASSLRQASNYGYTF. In nucleotides, the CDR3 is TGTGCCAGCTCATTAAGACAGGCGAGTAACTATGGCTACACCTTC.